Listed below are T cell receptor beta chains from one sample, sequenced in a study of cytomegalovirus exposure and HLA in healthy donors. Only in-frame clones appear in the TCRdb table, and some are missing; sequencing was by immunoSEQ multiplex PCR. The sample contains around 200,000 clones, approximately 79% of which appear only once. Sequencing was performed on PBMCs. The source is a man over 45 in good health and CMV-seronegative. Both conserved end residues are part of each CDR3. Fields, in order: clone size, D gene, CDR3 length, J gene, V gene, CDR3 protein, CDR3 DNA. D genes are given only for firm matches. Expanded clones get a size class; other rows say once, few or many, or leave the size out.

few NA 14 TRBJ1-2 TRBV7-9 CASSSPYANYGYTF TGTGCCAGCAGCTCCCCGTATGCTAACTATGGCTACACCTTC
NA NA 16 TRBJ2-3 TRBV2 CASSDAGLRSTDTQYF TGTGCCAGCAGTGACGCGGGTCTTAGAAGCACAGATACGCAGTATTTT
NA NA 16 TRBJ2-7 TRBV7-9 CASSLDFGGLAYEQYF TGTGCCAGCAGCTTAGACTTTGGCGGGCTGGCCTACGAGCAGTACTTC
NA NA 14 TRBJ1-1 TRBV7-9 CASSLKEWYTEAFF TGTGCCAGCAGCTTAAAAGAGTGGTACACTGAAGCTTTCTTT
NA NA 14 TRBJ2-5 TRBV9 CASSVAPLGETQYF TGTGCCAGCAGCGTAGCCCCCCTCGGGGAGACCCAGTACTTC
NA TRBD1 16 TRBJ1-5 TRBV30 CAWSPGQLYSNQPQHF TGTGCCTGGAGTCCGGGACAGCTCTATAGCAATCAGCCCCAGCATTTT
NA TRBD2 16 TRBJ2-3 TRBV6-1 CASSERLAGFTDTQYF TGTGCCAGCAGTGAGAGACTAGCGGGCTTCACAGATACGCAGTATTTT
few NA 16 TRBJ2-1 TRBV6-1 CASSGVLRSSYNEQFF TGTGCCAGCAGTGGGGTTCTCCGGAGCTCCTACAATGAGCAGTTCTTC
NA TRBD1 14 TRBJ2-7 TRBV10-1 CASSDSDRGREQYF TGCGCCAGCAGTGACTCGGACAGGGGCCGCGAGCAGTACTTC
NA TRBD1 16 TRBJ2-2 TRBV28 CASSLTGTGSVGELFF TGTGCCAGCAGTCTCACCGGGACAGGGAGTGTCGGGGAGCTGTTTTTT